The entry below describes one TCR beta chain. What antigen it recognizes has not been identified. Per-base quality was not reported, and no clone a single base away is much larger than it. The data originate from a study of shared clonotypes between healthy human individuals (dated by TCRdb to about 2020). Context from the whole study: Three men and two women, aged 18 to 49 years, made up the cohort. Per donor, leukapheresis produced somewhere between about 0.8 and 9 billion PBMCs. Libraries were prepared and TCR repertoires were sequenced by different laboratories using diverse techniques, in order to increase sequencing depth and limit assay-specific biases. To estimate repertoire size and how much clonotypes are shared between individuals, the study performed deep sequencing of blood TCR repertoires from 4 to 6 healthy adults. Per donor, three plates each were used for CD4 naive and CD4 memory, two for CD8 naive, and one for CD8 memory. General conclusions and limits of the study: Even with the large sequencing depth, rarefaction of the sorted-subset datasets indicated that sequencing was incomplete. About 5% of naive CD4, more than 3% of naive CD8, around 2.3% of memory CD4, and around 0.4% of memory CD8 clonotypes were shared across several donors. Pairwise subsampling indicated that sequencing depth was expected to affect the degree of clonotype sharing among donors. Higher generation probabilities were observed for clonotypes shared by all four sorted-subset donors than for non-shared clonotypes. Sampling was restricted to blood, and TCR repertoires in tissues likely differ from the TCR repertoires found in blood. The genetic and exposure-history diversity represented was limited by the small number of donors. Estimated clonotype richness was generally larger for naive than for memory subsets.

Using the deep immunoSEQ assay, TCR CDR3 regions were amplified from genomic DNA by multiplex PCR. For each cell subset, the extracted genomic DNA was distributed evenly across all wells of several immunoSEQ 96-well plates, and each plate served as one replicate. Each replicate PCR for sorted subsets received about 180 ng genomic DNA, equal to roughly 30,000 T cell genomes. The purified libraries were quantified using a Qubit 3.0 fluorometer, sized with a Bioanalyzer 2100, and then quantified again using the KAPA Library Quantification kit. A separate single-read 150-cycle Illumina NextSeq 550 flow cell was used to sequence each immunoSEQ 96-well plate. Concerning the study's data processing: Because the immunoSEQ output held only junctional sequences and lacked quality scores, the filtering could not match the filtering applied to full-length reads. To assign V/J genes and CDR3, sequences were annotated against IMGT germline references using PyIR, a Python wrapper for IgBLAST v1.9. Reads were filtered out if the reads had weak V/J assignments (E-value above 1e-6), no CDR3, stop codons, out-of-frame junctions, or ambiguous translated residues. V3J clonotypes were defined as sequences sharing an identical inferred V gene, J gene, and CDR3 amino acid sequence. Percentage overlap between repertoires was calculated by dividing the number of shared unique clonotypes by the size of the smaller repertoire. Repertoire richness was assessed with RTK rarefaction, the Chao1 estimator, and Recon v2.1 estimates of unobserved clonotypes. For all TCRbeta clonotypes obtained by the gDNA method from a handful of donors, generation probabilities were computed with OLGA. TCRdb retrieved this table from immuneACCESS and kept in-frame rearrangements only. Not all clones are present; in checked studies, unresolved V genes account for under half, and no reason is known for the remainder. Clone size and V and J calls were adopted from that table, with D and trimming inferred from the DNA. A total of some 1,600,000 clones appear in this sample, roughly 98% of them only once. The ten biggest clones cover approximately 0.45% of the sample.

The donors were healthy, HIV-negative adults with no recently reported acute infections or vaccinations. Every donor was a Caucasian adult living in Nashville, Tennessee, USA. CD4+ T cells were enriched by magnetic negative selection, after which naive cells were positively selected on CD45RA and the negative fraction was taken as the memory subset. Blood was obtained by leukapheresis, after which PBMCs were separated by Ficoll-Histopaque density gradient centrifugation and cryopreserved in liquid nitrogen vapor phase. Purity and quantity of every magnetically sorted T cell population were checked by analytical flow cytometry. Each sorted fraction had its genomic DNA isolated and then quantified by UV absorbance on a Nanodrop 2000c. Here V drops 1 base and J drops 4 bases, and the junction holds 10 bases not matched to any gene. CDR1 and CDR2, looked up from the germline V gene, are MGHRA and YSYEKL. From cysteine to phenylalanine, the CDR3 is 17 amino acids long. The sequence is cut down to CDR3 DNA, 51 bases in frame from base 1.

The TCR was taken from a man between 25 and 39 years old in good health. The chain uses TRBV4-1 and TRBJ2-5, with 9 central nucleotides matching TRBD1. Sequenced input: naive CD4+ T cells sorted from blood. The sample's cell subset or site label, in plain terms: CD45RA+ positively selected. The CDR3 amino acid sequence is: CASSQATGTGKGETQYF. At the DNA level, the sequence is TGCGCCAGCAGCCAAGCCACCGGGACAGGGAAAGGAGAGACCCAGTACTTC.